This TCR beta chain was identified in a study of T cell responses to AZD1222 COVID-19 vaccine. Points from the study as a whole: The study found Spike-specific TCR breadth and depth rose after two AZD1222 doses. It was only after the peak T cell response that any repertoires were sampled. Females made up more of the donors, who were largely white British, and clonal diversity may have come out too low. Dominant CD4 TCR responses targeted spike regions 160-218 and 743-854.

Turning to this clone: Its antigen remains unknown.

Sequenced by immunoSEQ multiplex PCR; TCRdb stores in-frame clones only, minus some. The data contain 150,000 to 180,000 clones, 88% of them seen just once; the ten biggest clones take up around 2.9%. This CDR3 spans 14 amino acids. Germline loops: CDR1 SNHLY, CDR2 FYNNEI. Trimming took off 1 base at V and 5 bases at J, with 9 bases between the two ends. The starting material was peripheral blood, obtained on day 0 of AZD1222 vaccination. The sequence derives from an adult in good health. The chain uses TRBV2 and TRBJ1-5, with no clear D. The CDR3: CASSEDSRYQPQHF. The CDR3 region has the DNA TGTGCCAGCAGTGAAGACAGCCGGTATCAGCCCCAGCATTTT.